One and the same sample provided the 22 T cell receptor beta chains below, sequenced in a study of T cells in Graves' hyperthyroidism and ophthalmopathy. The CDR3 regions of TCR beta were amplified from RNA transcripts. The TCR CDR3 was amplified in a first-round RT-PCR using the HTBI primer set. TCRdb redid the calling of the multiplex PCR reads with MiXCR, one entry per CDR3 protein. This table has tens of thousands of distinct CDR3 sequences, around 55% appearing once. Sequences were obtained from peripheral blood or thyroid tissue (not recorded which). Receptors originate from a man between 18 and 29 years old with Graves' hyperthyroidism.

This clonotype has a count of ten or more. V is TRBV20-1 and J is TRBJ2-3; 7 nucleotides line up with TRBD2. The CDR3 runs to 15 residues. Germline V gene lookup returns CDR1 DFQATT and CDR2 SNEGSKA (reference sequence). V was pared by 1 base and J by 2 bases, with 6 bases of the junction left unmatched. The CDR3 sequence is CSARVAAGTTDTQYF. The DNA of the CDR3 is TGCAGTGCTAGAGTGGCAGCGGGGACCACAGATACGCAGTATTTT.

The chain has TRBV12-3 or TRBV12-4 and TRBJ2-7; TRBD1 agrees at 8 bases. The J segment lost 2 bases and the V segment lost 5 bases, leaving 5 bases of the junction unmatched. The CDR3 contains 14 residues. The CDR3 sequence: CASSPRDRTYEQYF. In nucleotides, the CDR3 is TGTGCCAGCAGTCCCCGGGACAGGACCTACGAGCAGTACTTC.

The chain combines TRBV29-1 with TRBJ2-2; 7 bases agree with TRBD2. J lost 4 bases, V lost 7 bases, and 9 bases had no gene match. The CDR3 is 14 amino acids. Germline V lookup: CDR1 SQVTM, CDR2 ANQGSEA. The CDR3 here is CSALGGSVTGELFF. The CDR3 region has the DNA TGCAGCGCCCTGGGCGGGAGTGTCACCGGGGAGCTGTTTTTT.

Worth noting for this clonotype: The junction departs from the called germline gene at one end, perhaps through a read error. The chain couples TRBV15 to TRBJ1-6; 7 bases align to TRBD1. The CDR3 runs 15 residues. Germline values: CDR1 LNHNV, CDR2 YYDKDF (reference sequence). As DNA, the CDR3 is TGTGCTACCAGCAGGGGGGTTTCGGGAAATTCACCCCTCCACTTT. As protein: CATSRGVSGNSPLHF.

The V gene is TRBV10-3, the J gene TRBJ1-6; D unresolved. In germline, CDR1 is ENHRY, CDR2 SYGVKD. Deletions cut 8 bases from V and 9 bases from J, with 17 bases between. The CDR3 is 14 amino acids. In DNA, the CDR3 is TGTGCCATCGAGTCAGGCCGTGGTGGTTCACCCCTCCACTTT. Amino acid sequence: CAIESGRGGSPLHF.

CDR3 protein: CSARGAIMNTEAFF. The CDR3 nucleotides are TGCAGTGCTAGAGGGGCGATAATGAACACTGAAGCTTTCTTT. The chain has TRBV20-1 and TRBJ1-1; D gene unclear. V was cut by 1 base and J by 0 bases, with 9 bases left in between. The CDR3 runs to 14 residues. In germline, CDR1 is DFQATT, CDR2 SNEGSKA (reference sequence).

Concerning this clonotype: Without the conserved terminal phenylalanine or tryptophan, this CDR3 likely stems from a read error. This chain connects TRBV2 to TRBJ2-7, with 14 bases lining up with TRBD2. CDR3 length: 14 residues. The V gene end was trimmed by 8 bases and the J gene end by 6 bases; junction bases not matched to a gene: 6. The germline CDR1 and CDR2 sequences are SNHLY and FYNNEI. CDR3 DNA sequence: TGTGCCAGCTCGCCAGGACTAGCGGGAGGCGAGCAGTACCTC. As protein: CASSPGLAGGEQYL.

In the case of this clonotype: This may be a read error, as it is one base from a much larger clone. V and J are TRBV7-2 and TRBJ2-7; the match to TRBD2 covers 8 bases. Germline assignment: CDR1 SGHTA and CDR2 FQGNSA. This CDR3 region has 15 residues. The CDR3 DNA sequence: TGCGCCAGCAGCCAAGACGGGGGGGGCACCTACGAGCAGTACTTC. It codes for CASSQDGGGTYEQYF. Full variable domain (rest looked up from reference TRBV7-2 and TRBJ2-7): GAGVSQSPSNKVTEKGKDVELRCDPISGHTALYWYRQSLGQGLEFLIYFQGNSAPDKSGLPSDRFSAERTGGSVSTLTIQRTQQEDSAVYLCASSQDGGGTYEQYFGPGTRLTVT.

This clonotype was detected many times. This rearrangement joins TRBV12-3 or TRBV12-4 to TRBJ1-5; D uncertain. This CDR3 comprises 12 residues. V shed 3 bases and J shed 7 bases, with 7 bases lying between them. The CDR3 DNA is TGTGCCAGCAGTTTTTCCGAACAGCCCCAGCATTTT. Translation gives CASSFSEQPQHF.

This chain joins TRBV10-2 and TRBJ1-1; no clear D. Trimming stripped 2 bases from V and 6 bases from J, with 7 bases between. CDR1 is WSHSY and CDR2 is SAAADI in the germline V gene. The CDR3 is made up of 12 amino acids. Here the CDR3 reads CASSEGYAEAFF. The CDR3 DNA reads as TGCGCCAGCAGTGAGGGGTACGCTGAAGCTTTCTTT.

This clonotype appeared a single time. The conserved phenylalanine or tryptophan is not found at the CDR3 terminus, so this likely reflects a read error. The J gene is TRBJ1-2, the V gene TRBV12-3 or TRBV12-4, with TRBD1 as a possible D gene (6 bases). The CDR3 has 19 residues. V lost 5 bases and J lost 0, with 25 bases in between. The CDR3 loop is CASSPISLFRGGTNYGYTS. The CDR3, as DNA: TGTGCCAGCAGTCCTATATCCCTGTTTAGGGGGGGGACTAACTATGGCTACACCTCC.

On this clonotype itself: A read error may produce the germline difference seen at one junction end. The genes are TRBV2 and TRBJ2-3; 8 bases align to TRBD2. Per germline, CDR1 SNHLY and CDR2 FYNNEI. CDR3 length equals 16 residues. Here the CDR3 DNA reads TGTGCCAGCAGTGTTAGCGGGGTCTTATTGACAGATACGCAGTGTTTT. Protein product: CASSVSGVLLTDTQCF.

This clonotype was counted at least ten times. J is TRBJ1-6 and V is TRBV2; D is undetermined. CDR1 is SNHLY, CDR2 FYNNEI, per germline. CDR3 length: 13 amino acids. V was trimmed by 0 bases and J by 11 bases, leaving 8 bases between them. The CDR3: CASSEAYGTPLHF. The CDR3 DNA follows: TGTGCCAGCAGTGAAGCATACGGGACACCCCTCCACTTT.

The chain recombines TRBV2 with TRBJ2-5, with D unclear. V lost 6 bases and J lost 2, with 16 bases in between. Per the germline V gene, CDR1 is SNHLY and CDR2 is FYNNEI. The length of the CDR3 is 15 residues. DNA for the CDR3: TGTGCCAGCAGCGTCGCTTGGGCCGAACAAGAGACCCAGTACTTC. Protein: CASSVAWAEQETQYF.

This sequence joins TRBV7-2 and TRBJ1-5; 9 positions agree with TRBD1. CDR1 is SGHTA and CDR2 is FQGNSA in the germline V gene. The CDR3 consists of 17 residues. Losses at the gene ends were 5 bases for V and 7 bases for J; bases not matched to a gene: 15. The CDR3 region is CASSRSPGQGLYQPQHF. In nucleotides, the CDR3 is TGTGCCAGCAGCCGGAGCCCGGGACAGGGTTTATACCAGCCCCAGCATTTT.

Points on this clonotype: A read error is likely, as this CDR3 ends without the conserved phenylalanine or tryptophan. This chain connects TRBV20-1 to TRBJ1-1, with a weak D call TRBD1 (6 bases). Per germline, CDR1 DFQATT and CDR2 SNEGSKA (reference sequence). CDR3 length equals 14 residues. V was clipped by 3 bases and J by 1 base, with 12 bases between them. CDR3 sequence: CSARGGAGNTEAFL. The CDR3 DNA follows: TGCAGTGCTAGGGGGGGGGCGGGGAACACTGAAGCTTTCCTC.

The rearrangement uses TRBV10-3 and TRBJ1-2; D may be TRBD1 (6 bases). Germline-derived CDR1 and CDR2 are ENHRY and SYGVKD. This CDR3 is built from 14 residues. Trimming removed 8 bases at V and 0 bases at J, with 13 bases between. Here the CDR3 DNA reads TGTGCCATCGGGGAGACAGGAGCTAACTATGGCTACACCTTC. Encoded protein: CAIGETGANYGYTF.

This clonotype has at least ten counts. The chain joins TRBV6-2 or TRBV6-3 to TRBJ2-6; a weak D match, TRBD2 (6 bases). Germline-derived CDR1 and CDR2 are MNHEY and SVGEGT. V was clipped by 6 bases and J by 2 bases, with 8 bases between them. CDR3 size: 14 residues. CDR3 protein: CASSRGTGANVLTF. The CDR3 nucleotides are TGTGCCAGCAGCCGGGGGACTGGGGCCAACGTCCTGACTTTC.

This clonotype occurred many times. V and J are TRBV13 and TRBJ2-7; D gene ambiguous. The CDR3 is 15 residues long. Germline-derived CDR1 and CDR2 are PRHDT and FYEKMQ (reference sequence). Between the trimmed V and J ends, which lost 6 bases and 0 bases, there was a span of 15 bases. CDR3 residues: CASRQQGGPSYEQYF. The DNA for the CDR3 is TGTGCCAGCAGACAACAAGGTGGCCCCTCCTACGAGCAGTACTTC.

A single count supports this clonotype. This chain links TRBV7-2 with TRBJ2-7; possible D gene TRBD1, 5 bases. The germline CDR1 and CDR2 sequences are SGHTA and FQGNSA. The CDR3 is made up of 18 amino acids. Trimming took 0 bases from V and 2 from J, leaving 20 bases between them. The CDR3 region is CASSLALSHRQAPYEQYF. The CDR3 DNA is TGTGCCAGCAGCTTAGCGTTGAGCCACAGGCAGGCCCCCTACGAGCAGTACTTC.

The chain couples TRBV7-9 to TRBJ1-2; 8 bases are a match to TRBD1. V lost 11 bases, J lost 8 bases, and 19 bases stayed unmatched. The CDR3 covers 15 residues. Germline CDR1 SEHNR, CDR2 FQNEAQ (reference sequence). CDR3 sequence reads: CASSRETGATVGYTF. CDR3 DNA sequence: TGTGCCTCCAGCAGGGAGACAGGGGCTACGGTCGGCTACACCTTC.

J is TRBJ2-7 and V is TRBV15; D uncertain. V was cut by 1 base and J by 5 bases, with 9 bases left in between. The CDR3 runs to 13 residues. Germline values: CDR1 LNHNV, CDR2 YYDKDF (reference sequence). The CDR3 region has the DNA TGTGCCACCAGCAGAGGGCCAGTCCACGAGCAGTACTTC. As protein: CATSRGPVHEQYF.